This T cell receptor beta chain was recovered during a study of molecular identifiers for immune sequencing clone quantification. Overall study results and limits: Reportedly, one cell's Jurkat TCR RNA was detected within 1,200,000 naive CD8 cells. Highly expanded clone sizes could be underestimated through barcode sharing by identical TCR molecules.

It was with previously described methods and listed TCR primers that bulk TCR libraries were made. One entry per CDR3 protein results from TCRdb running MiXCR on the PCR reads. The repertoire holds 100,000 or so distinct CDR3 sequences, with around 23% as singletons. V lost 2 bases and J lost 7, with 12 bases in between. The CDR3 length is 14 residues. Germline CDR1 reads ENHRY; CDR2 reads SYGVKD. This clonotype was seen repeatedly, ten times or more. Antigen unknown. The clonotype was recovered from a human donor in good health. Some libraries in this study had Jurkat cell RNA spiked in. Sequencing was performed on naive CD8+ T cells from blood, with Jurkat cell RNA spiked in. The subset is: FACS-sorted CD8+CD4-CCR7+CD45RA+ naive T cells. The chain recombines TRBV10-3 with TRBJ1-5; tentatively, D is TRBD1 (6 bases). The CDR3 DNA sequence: TGTGCCATCAGTGAGCCAGGGGAGTACCAGCCCCAGCATTTT. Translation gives CAISEPGEYQPQHF.